This T cell receptor (beta chain) came from a study of CD8 T cells in ankylosing spondylitis. Study-level findings and limits: Made up of fewer than ten highly homologous variants, a TCR beta motif appeared characteristic of ankylosing spondylitis blood.

Germline-derived CDR1 and CDR2 are LGHDT and YNNKEL (reference sequence). There are 17 residues in the CDR3. The V gene lost 5 bases and the J gene lost 0 bases, with 14 bases spanning the gap. As to this clonotype: Its antigen is as yet unknown.

TCRdb re-called the 5' RACE reads through MiXCR, storing one row per CDR3 protein. The sample contains over 150,000 distinct CDR3 sequences, 13% of which appear only once. The V and J genes are TRBV3-1 and TRBJ2-6; either TRBD1 or TRBD2 may supply D (5 bases each). The sequencing input was blood, either unsorted or a sorted T cell fraction (not recorded which). The receptor comes from a male donor with ankylosing spondylitis or in good health (not recorded which). The CDR3 DNA is TGTGCCAGCAGCGCTCCGGGACCATTCTCTGGGGCCAACGTCCTGACTTTC. This encodes CASSAPGPFSGANVLTF.